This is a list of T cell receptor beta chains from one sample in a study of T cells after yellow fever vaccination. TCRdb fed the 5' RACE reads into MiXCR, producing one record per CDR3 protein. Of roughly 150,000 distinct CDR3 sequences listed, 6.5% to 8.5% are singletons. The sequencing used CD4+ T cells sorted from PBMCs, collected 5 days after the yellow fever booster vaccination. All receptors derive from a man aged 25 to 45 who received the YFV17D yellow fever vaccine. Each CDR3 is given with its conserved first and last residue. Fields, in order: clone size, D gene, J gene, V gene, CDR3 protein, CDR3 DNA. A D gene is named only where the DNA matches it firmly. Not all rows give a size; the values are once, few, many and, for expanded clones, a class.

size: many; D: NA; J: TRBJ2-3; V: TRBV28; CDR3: CASSLPGMDTQYF; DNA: TGTGCCAGCAGTTTGCCGGGGATGGATACGCAGTATTTT
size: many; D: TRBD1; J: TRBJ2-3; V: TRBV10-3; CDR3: CAIGQTGSVGTDTQYF; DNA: TGTGCCATCGGGCAGACAGGGTCCGTTGGTACAGATACGCAGTATTTT
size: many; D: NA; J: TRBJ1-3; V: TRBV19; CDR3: CASLGTQTGGNTIYF; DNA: TGTGCCAGCCTGGGAACTCAGACAGGCGGAAACACCATATATTTT
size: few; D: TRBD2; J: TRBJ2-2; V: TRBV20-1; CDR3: CSARLSGRFGELFF; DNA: TGCAGTGCCCGACTCAGCGGGAGATTCGGGGAGCTGTTTTTT
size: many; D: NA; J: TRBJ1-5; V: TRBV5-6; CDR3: CASSYRQVSNQPQHF; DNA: TGTGCCAGCAGTTACCGACAGGTCTCCAATCAGCCCCAGCATTTT
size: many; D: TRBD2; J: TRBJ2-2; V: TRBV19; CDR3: CASRRLAPNTGELFF; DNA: TGTGCCAGTAGACGACTAGCGCCTAACACCGGGGAGCTGTTTTTT
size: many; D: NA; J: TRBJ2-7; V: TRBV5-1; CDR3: CASSLVASEQYF; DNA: TGCGCCAGCAGCTTGGTGGCTTCCGAGCAGTACTTC
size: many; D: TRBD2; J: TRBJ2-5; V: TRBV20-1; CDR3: CSASSLAEYQETQYF; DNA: TGCAGTGCTAGTTCGCTAGCGGAATACCAAGAGACCCAGTACTTC
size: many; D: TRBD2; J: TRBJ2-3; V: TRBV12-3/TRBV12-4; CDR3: CASRKTSGMSDTQYF; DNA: TGTGCCAGCAGGAAGACTAGCGGGATGTCAGATACGCAGTATTTT
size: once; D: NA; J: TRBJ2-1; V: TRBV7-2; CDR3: CASRLGRLYNEQFF; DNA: TGTGCCAGCAGATTAGGACGGCTTTACAATGAGCAGTTCTTC
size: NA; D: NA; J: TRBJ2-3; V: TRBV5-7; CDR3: CASSPGLLPSRESPQYF; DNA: TGTGCCAGCAGCCCCGGGCTACTCCCGTCTAGGGAGTCTCCGCAGTATTTT
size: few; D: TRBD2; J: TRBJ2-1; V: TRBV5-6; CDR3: CASSLGAGGTTYNEQFF; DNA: TGTGCCAGCAGCTTGGGGGCGGGAGGAACGACTTACAATGAGCAGTTCTTC
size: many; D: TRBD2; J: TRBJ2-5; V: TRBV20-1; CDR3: CSATPGTSNGETQYF; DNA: TGCAGTGCTACCCCAGGGACTAGTAATGGAGAGACCCAGTACTTC
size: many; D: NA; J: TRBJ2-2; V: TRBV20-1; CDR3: CSATLAPNTGELFF; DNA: TGCAGTGCAACCCTAGCGCCCAACACCGGGGAGCTGTTTTTT
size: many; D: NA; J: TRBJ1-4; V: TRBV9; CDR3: CASSVAGASNEKLFF; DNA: TGTGCCAGCAGCGTAGCGGGGGCCTCTAATGAAAAACTGTTTTTT
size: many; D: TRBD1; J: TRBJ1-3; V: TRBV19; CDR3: CASSMPGQFISGNTIYF; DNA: TGTGCCAGTAGTATGCCGGGACAGTTCATCTCTGGAAACACCATATATTTT
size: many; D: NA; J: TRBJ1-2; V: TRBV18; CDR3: CASSPPGQDYGYTF; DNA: TGTGCCAGCTCACCACCGGGACAAGACTATGGCTACACCTTC
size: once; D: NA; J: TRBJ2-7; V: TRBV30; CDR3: CAWTLPNAYEQYF; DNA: TGTGCCTGGACCCTACCGAACGCCTACGAGCAGTACTTC
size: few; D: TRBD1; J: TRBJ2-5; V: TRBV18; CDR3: CASSPDRGRHETQYF; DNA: TGTGCCAGCTCACCGGACAGGGGGAGGCATGAGACCCAGTACTTC
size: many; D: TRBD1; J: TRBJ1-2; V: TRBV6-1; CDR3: CASSTGTGLSSIAGYTF; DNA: TGTGCCAGCAGTACCGGGACAGGGCTGTCTTCAATTGCTGGCTACACCTTC